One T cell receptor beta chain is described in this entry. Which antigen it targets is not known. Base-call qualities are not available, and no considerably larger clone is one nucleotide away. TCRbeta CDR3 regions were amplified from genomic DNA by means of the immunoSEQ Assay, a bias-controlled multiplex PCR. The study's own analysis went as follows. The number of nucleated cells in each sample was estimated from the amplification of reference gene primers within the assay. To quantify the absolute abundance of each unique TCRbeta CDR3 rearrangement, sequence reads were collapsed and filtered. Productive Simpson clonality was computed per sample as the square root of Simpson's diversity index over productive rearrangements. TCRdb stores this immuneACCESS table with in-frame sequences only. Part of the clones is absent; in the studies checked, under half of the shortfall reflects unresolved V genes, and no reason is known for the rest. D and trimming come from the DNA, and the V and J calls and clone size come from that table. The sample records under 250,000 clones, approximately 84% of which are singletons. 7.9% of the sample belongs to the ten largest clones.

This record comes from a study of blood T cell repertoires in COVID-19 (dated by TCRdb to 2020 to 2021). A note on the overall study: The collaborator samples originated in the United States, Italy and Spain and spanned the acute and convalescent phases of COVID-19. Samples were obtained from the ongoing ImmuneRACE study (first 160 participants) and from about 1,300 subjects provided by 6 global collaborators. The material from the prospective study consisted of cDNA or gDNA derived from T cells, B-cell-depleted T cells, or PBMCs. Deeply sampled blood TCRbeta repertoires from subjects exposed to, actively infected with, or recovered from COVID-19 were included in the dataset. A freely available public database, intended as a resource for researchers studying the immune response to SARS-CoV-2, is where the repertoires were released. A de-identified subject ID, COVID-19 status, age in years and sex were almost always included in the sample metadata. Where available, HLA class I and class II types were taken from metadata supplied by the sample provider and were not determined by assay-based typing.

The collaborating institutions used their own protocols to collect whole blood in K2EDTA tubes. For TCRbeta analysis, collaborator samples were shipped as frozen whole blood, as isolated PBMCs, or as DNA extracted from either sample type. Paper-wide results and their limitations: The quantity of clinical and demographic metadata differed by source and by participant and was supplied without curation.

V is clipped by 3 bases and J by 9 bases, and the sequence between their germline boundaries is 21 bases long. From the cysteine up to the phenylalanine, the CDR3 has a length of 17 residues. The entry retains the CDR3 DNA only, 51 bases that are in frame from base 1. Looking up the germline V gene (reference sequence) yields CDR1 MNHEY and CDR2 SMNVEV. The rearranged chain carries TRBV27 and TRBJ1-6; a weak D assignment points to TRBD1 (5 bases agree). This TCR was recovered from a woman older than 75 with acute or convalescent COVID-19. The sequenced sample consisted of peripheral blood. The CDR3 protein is CASSFTVQRGGSSPLHF. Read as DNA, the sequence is TGTGCCAGCAGTTTTACAGTGCAAAGGGGCGGTAGTTCACCCCTCCACTTT.